This T cell receptor beta chain was sequenced during a study of beta chain features in type 1 diabetes. Notes on the study in general: For Type 1 diabetes patients, all four CD4+ subsets carried TCRB CDR3s that were moderately but significantly shorter.

Germline V lookup: CDR1 MNHEY, CDR2 SVGAGI. Trimming pared 2 bases from V and 3 bases from J, leaving 7 bases between. This CDR3 spans 13 amino acids. The sequenced template was cDNA made from the entire isolated RNA. The repertoire was sequenced with immunoSEQ multiplex PCR; TCRdb's copy has only in-frame clones and lacks some. Among 300,000 or so clones listed, roughly 8% were seen once. This clone was detected only once. Its cognate antigen is unknown. The collection from each donor was one heparinised blood draw averaging roughly 100 mL. CD45RO/CCR7/CD25/CD127/CD95/CD27 staining was used to isolate CD4+ naive, central memory, regulatory and stem cell-like memory cells by sorting.

The V call is TRBV6-5, the J call TRBJ1-1; no firm D call. The sequence was collected from a woman younger than 35 in good health. Sample: central memory CD4+ T cells from blood. For the CDR3, the DNA is TGTGCCAGCAGTTACGTTTTGGACACTGAAGCTTTCTTT. Translated: CASSYVLDTEAFF.